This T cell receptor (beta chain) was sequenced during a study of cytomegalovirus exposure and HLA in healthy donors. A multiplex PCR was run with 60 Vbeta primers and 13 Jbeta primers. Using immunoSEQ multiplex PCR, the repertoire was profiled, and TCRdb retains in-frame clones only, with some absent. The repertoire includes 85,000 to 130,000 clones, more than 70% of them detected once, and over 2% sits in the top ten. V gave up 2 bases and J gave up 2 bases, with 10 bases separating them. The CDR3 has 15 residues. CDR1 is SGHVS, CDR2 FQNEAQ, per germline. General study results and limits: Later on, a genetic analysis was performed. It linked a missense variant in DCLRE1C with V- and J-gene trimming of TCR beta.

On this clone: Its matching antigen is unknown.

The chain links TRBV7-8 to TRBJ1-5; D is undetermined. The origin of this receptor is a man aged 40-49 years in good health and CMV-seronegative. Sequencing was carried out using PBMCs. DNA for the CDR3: TGTGCCAGCAGCTTATTCCCCGGGGGCAATCAGCCCCAGCATTTT. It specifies CASSLFPGGNQPQHF.